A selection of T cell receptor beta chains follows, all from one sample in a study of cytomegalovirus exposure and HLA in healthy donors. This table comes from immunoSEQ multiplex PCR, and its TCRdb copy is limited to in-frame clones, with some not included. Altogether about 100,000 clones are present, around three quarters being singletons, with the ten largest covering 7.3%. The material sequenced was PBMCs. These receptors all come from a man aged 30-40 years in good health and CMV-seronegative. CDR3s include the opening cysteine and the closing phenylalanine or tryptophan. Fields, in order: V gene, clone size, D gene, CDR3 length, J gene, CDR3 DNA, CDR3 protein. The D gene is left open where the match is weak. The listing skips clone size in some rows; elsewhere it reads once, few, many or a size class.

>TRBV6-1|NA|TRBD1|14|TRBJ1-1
TGTGCCAGCAGCCCCGACACAGGGGGGACTGAAGCTTTCTTT
CASSPDTGGTEAFF
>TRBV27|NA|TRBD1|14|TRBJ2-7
TGTGCCAGCAGTTTAATAGGGACAGCCTACGAGCAGTACTTC
CASSLIGTAYEQYF
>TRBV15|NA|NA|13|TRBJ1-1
TGTGCCACCAGCAGAGATGTGAGGCCTGAAGCTTTCTTT
CATSRDVRPEAFF
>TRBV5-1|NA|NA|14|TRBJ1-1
TGCGCCAGCAGCTTAGAGCCAAGGAACACTGAAGCTTTCTTT
CASSLEPRNTEAFF
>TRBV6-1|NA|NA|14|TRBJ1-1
TGTGCCAGCAGCAGTACCTTCATGAACACTGAAGCTTTCTTT
CASSSTFMNTEAFF
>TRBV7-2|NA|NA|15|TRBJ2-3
TGTGCCAGCACCGACGGGATTCGACCCTTAGATACGCAGTATTTT
CASTDGIRPLDTQYF
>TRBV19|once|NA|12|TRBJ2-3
TGTGCCAGTAGTACATCCCCAGATACGCAGTATTTT
CASSTSPDTQYF
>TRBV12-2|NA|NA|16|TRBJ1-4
TGTGCAAGTCGCTTAGCGTTTGACAGGAGTAATGAAAAACTGTTTTTT
CASRLAFDRSNEKLFF
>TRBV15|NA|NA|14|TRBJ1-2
TGTGCCACCAGCAGAGAGAGGACGGCCGGGGGATACACCTTC
CATSRERTAGGYTF
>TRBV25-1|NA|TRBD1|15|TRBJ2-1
TGTGCCAGCAGTGAGGACAGGGATCGGGGCAATGAGCAGTTCTTC
CASSEDRDRGNEQFF
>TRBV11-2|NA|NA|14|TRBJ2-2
TGTGCCAGCAGCTTAGGCAGGGGGGCCGGGGAGCTGTTTTTT
CASSLGRGAGELFF
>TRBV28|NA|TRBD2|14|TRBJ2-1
TGTGCCAGCAGTTTACTAGCGGGGAACAATGAGCAGTTCTTC
CASSLLAGNNEQFF
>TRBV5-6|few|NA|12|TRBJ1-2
TGTGCCAGCAGTTCTTTCGGCTATGGCTACACCTTC
CASSSFGYGYTF
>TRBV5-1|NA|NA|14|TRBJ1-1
TGCGCCAGCAGCTCCGGGACAACGAACACTGAAGCTTTCTTT
CASSSGTTNTEAFF
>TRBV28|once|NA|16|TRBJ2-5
TGTGCCAGCAGTTTATCCGGACCCTTAAAGGGGGAGACCCAGTACTTC
CASSLSGPLKGETQYF
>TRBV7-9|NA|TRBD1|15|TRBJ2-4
TGTGCCAGCAGCCTCGACAGGGGGTTCAAAAACATTCAGTACTTC
CASSLDRGFKNIQYF
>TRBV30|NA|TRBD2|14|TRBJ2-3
TGTGCCTGGAGTGAACTAGGACTAGCGGGTTCGCAGTATTTT
CAWSELGLAGSQYF
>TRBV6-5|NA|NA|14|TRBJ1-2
TGTGCCAGCAGTTACGCGACAGTCTCCTATGGCTACACCTTC
CASSYATVSYGYTF
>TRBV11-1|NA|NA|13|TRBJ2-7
TGTGCCAGCAGCCGAGGACAGTCCTACGAGCAGTACTTC
CASSRGQSYEQYF
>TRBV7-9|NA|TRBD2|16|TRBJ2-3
TGTGCCAGCAGCCCTCGGACTAGCTCGCCTTCCGATACGCAGTATTTT
CASSPRTSSPSDTQYF
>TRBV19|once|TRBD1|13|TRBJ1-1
TGTGCCAGTAGTAGGGACAGGGGGACTGAAGCTTTCTTT
CASSRDRGTEAFF
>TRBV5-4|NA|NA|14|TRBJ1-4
TGTGCCAGCAGCTCGGAGGGAATTAATGAAAAACTGTTTTTT
CASSSEGINEKLFF